What follows describes a single T cell receptor (beta chain). This sample is drawn from a study of blood T cell repertoires in COVID-19. Study as a whole: Collection of acute and convalescent COVID-19 samples took place in the United States, Italy and Spain. Sources were T cells, B-cell-depleted T cells, or PBMCs; the material itself was cDNA or gDNA.

V lost 8 bases, J lost 3 bases, and 13 bases lay in between. The CDR3 has 14 residues. CDR1 is SNHLY and CDR2 is FYNNEI in the germline V gene. Assay: immunoSEQ multiplex PCR; the TCRdb copy retains only in-frame clones and omits some. This sample has approximately 16,000 clones, with about 91% found just once. The chain employs TRBV2 and TRBJ2-2, with TRBD1 as a possible D gene (6 bases). Sequencing was carried out using peripheral blood. The clonotype originates from a human donor in a cohort sampled during active COVID-19. The CDR3 nucleotides are TGTGCCAGCCGTGGGGGCGCCTACACCGGGGAGCTGTTTTTT. Its protein product is CASRGGAYTGELFF. The variable domain in full, with the rest retrieved from reference TRBV2 and TRBJ2-2, is EPEVTQTPSHQVTQMGQEVILRCVPISNHLYFYWYRQILGQKVEFLVSFYNNEISEKSEIFDDQFSVERPDGSNFTLKIRSTKLEDSAMYFCASRGGAYTGELFFGEGSRLTVL.